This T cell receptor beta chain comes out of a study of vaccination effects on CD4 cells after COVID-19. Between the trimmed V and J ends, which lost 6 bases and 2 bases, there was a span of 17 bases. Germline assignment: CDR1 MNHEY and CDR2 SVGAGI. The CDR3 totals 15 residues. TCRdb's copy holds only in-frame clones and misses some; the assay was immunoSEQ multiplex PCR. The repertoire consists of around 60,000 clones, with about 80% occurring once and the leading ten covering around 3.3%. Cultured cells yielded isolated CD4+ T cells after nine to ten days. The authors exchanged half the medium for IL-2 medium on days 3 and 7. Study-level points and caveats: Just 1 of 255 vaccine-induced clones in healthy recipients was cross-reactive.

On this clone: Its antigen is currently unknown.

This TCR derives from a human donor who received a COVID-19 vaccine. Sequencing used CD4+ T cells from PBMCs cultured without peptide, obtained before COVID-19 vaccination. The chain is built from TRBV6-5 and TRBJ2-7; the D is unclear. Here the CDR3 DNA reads TGTGCCAGCAGAAAAGACCCCTCGTTAACCTACGAGCAGTACGTC. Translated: CASRKDPSLTYEQYV.